Following are 9 T cell receptor beta chains from one sample sequenced in a study of Graves' ophthalmopathy and Graves' hyperthyroidism. Scientists amplified the TCR beta CDR3 regions from RNA transcripts. The authors performed first-round RT-PCR with HTBI primers and then a second-round multiplex PCR. Using its own MiXCR run on the multiplex PCR reads, TCRdb lists one record per CDR3 protein. The sample lists over a million distinct CDR3 sequences, about two fifths occurring once. The sequenced sample consisted of peripheral blood or thyroid tissue (not recorded which). Receptors were obtained from an adult man with Graves' hyperthyroidism.

This clonotype showed up many times. The CDR3 DNA is TGCAGCGTTGAAGGGAATAGCAATCAGCCCCAGCATTTT. This gives the protein CSVEGNSNQPQHF. This chain uses TRBV29-1 with TRBJ1-5, with unresolved D. Germline CDR1 reads SQVTM; CDR2 reads ANQGSEA. Trimming left V 1 base short and J 0 bases short, with 4 bases between. The CDR3 is 13 amino acids.

The V gene is TRBV7-9, the J gene TRBJ2-3; D is uncertain. V lost 1 base and J 4 bases, leaving 9 bases between the germline ends. The CDR3 has 14 residues. From germline, CDR1 is SEHNR and CDR2 FQNEAQ (reference sequence). The CDR3 sequence: CASSLDGVADTQYF. CDR3 sequence (DNA): TGTGCCAGCAGCTTAGATGGTGTTGCAGATACGCAGTATTTT. Using reference TRBV7-9 and TRBJ2-3 for the parts outside the CDR3, the full variable domain is DTGVSQNPRHKITKRGQNVTFRCDPISEHNRLYWYRQTLGQGPEFLTYFQNEAQLEKSRLLSDRFSAERPKGSFSTLEIQRTEQGDSAMYLCASSLDGVADTQYFGPGTRLTVL.

This clonotype occurred many times. V is TRBV10-3 and J is TRBJ1-1; TRBD1 might be the D (6 bases). V was trimmed by 10 bases and J by 5 bases, leaving 17 bases between them. The CDR3 contains 13 residues. Germline V gene sequence: CDR1 ENHRY, CDR2 SYGVKD. Here the CDR3 reads CASTGTETTEAFF. Here the CDR3 DNA reads TGTGCCAGTACAGGGACCGAAACGACTGAAGCTTTCTTT.

With respect to this clonotype: At one of its ends the junction is not consistent with the germline gene, which may arise from a read error. V and J are TRBV6-5 and TRBJ1-1; D not resolved. Germline CDR1 reads MNHEY; CDR2 reads SVGAGI. This CDR3 is 13 amino acids long. Here the CDR3 DNA reads TGTGCCATCAGTGTACTAATGAACACTGAAGCTTTCTTT. It specifies CAISVLMNTEAFF.

The gene calls are TRBV11-2 and TRBJ1-1; maybe TRBD1 (6 bases). Germline V gene data show CDR1 as SGHAT and CDR2 as FQNNGV. The CDR3 spans 17 residues. Trimming took 1 base from V and 8 from J, leaving 23 bases between them. The CDR3 DNA is TGTGCCAGCAGCTTAGGGGCAGCGGAGGGGGGGAGGGGAGAAGCTTTCTTT. Protein: CASSLGAAEGGRGEAFF.

The V and J genes are TRBV6-2 or TRBV6-3 and TRBJ1-2; D perhaps matches TRBD1 (5 bases). There are 13 residues in the CDR3. Germline loops: CDR1 MNHEY, CDR2 SVGEGT. The V gene lost 6 bases and the J gene lost 1 base, with 9 bases spanning the gap. The CDR3 DNA reads as TGTGCCAGCAGCGACAGTTTTAACTATGGCTACACCTTC. Protein sequence: CASSDSFNYGYTF.

This chain connects TRBV10-2 to TRBJ2-7; 11 bases are shared with TRBD2. The CDR3 contains 16 residues. J lost 3 bases, V lost 4 bases, and 8 bases had no gene match. The germline gives CDR1 WSHSY, CDR2 SAAADI. CDR3 DNA: TGCGCCAGCAGTGCCGGACTAGCGGGTCTGAACTACGAGCAGTACTTC. Protein sequence: CASSAGLAGLNYEQYF.

The chain combines TRBV6-2 or TRBV6-3 with TRBJ2-5; D uncertain. CDR3 length: 14 amino acids. Trimming removed 0 bases at V and 2 bases at J, with 7 bases between. Germline V lookup: CDR1 MNHEY, CDR2 SVGEGT. CDR3 sequence reads: CASSYSGEQETQYF. Here the CDR3 DNA reads TGTGCCAGCAGTTACTCCGGCGAGCAAGAGACCCAGTACTTC.

The chain couples TRBV20-1 to TRBJ2-5; 7 bases line up with TRBD2. This CDR3 comprises 14 residues. V lost 6 bases, J lost 2 bases, and 9 bases stayed unmatched. The V gene's germline CDR1 is DFQATT and CDR2 SNEGSKA (reference sequence). The CDR3 is CSAREGTPQETQYF. Written as DNA, the CDR3 is TGCAGTGCGAGGGAGGGTACCCCACAAGAGACCCAGTACTTC.